What follows are 9 T cell receptor beta chains derived from one specimen sequenced in a study of CD8+CD57+ T cells in acquired aplastic anemia. Genomic DNA, the template, was used for profiling of the TCR beta VDJ and CDR3. MiXCR was run by TCRdb on the reads, yielding one entry per CDR3 protein. The sample carries around 400,000 distinct CDR3 sequences, 65% to 80% recorded once. Sequenced input: sorted CD4+, CD8+, or CD8+CD57+ T cells (not recorded which) from PBMCs. The receptors were sampled from a human donor in good health, serving as a control.

The chain links TRBV7-9 to TRBJ1-3, with a weak D call TRBD1 (6 bases). Trimming shortened V by 7 bases and J by 6 bases, and 13 bases separated the two germline ends. Per germline, CDR1 SEHNR and CDR2 FQNEAQ (reference sequence). This CDR3 is 13 amino acids long. The DNA of the CDR3 is TGTGCCAGCACCAACAGGGTTGCAAACACCATATATTTT. This sequence encodes CASTNRVANTIYF.

Comment on this clonotype: The junction departs from the called germline gene at one end, perhaps through a read error. The CDR3 bases are TGTGCTAGCAGCCGAGACGGCACCGGGGAGCTGTTTTTTTTT. Encoded protein: CASSRDGTGELFFF. The chain is built from TRBV7-7 and TRBJ1-4; no reliable D call. Germline V gene data show CDR1 as SSHAT and CDR2 as FNYEAQ (reference sequence). The CDR3 consists of 14 residues.

Note on this clonotype: Since no conserved phenylalanine or tryptophan closes the CDR3, a read error is the likely cause. The chain employs TRBV7-4 and TRBJ1-6; D unclear. Germline lookup yields CDR1 SGHVT and CDR2 SQSDAQ. V was clipped by 1 base and J by 14 bases, with 15 bases between them. The CDR3 loop spans 14 amino acids. CDR3 bases: TGTGCCAGCAGCTTAGGGCGGGAGGGCTACACCCTCCACCTT. Its protein product is CASSLGREGYTLHL.

The table lists this clonotype with many counts. This chain uses TRBV11-2 with TRBJ1-2; weak D call: TRBD1 (6 bases). In germline, CDR1 is SGHAT, CDR2 FQNNGV. The CDR3 runs 13 residues. V was shortened by 0 bases and J by 7 bases, with 9 bases between the two germline ends. This CDR3 is CASSLDRGRGYTF. For the CDR3, the DNA is TGTGCCAGCAGCTTAGACAGGGGTCGTGGCTACACCTTC.

This clonotype was seen at least ten times. The chain's CDR3 is CASSYSFDSPLHF. DNA of the CDR3: TGTGCCAGCAGTTACTCATTTGATTCACCCCTCCACTTT. The genes are TRBV6-5 and TRBJ1-6; D not certain. CDR3 length equals 13 residues. CDR1 is MNHEY and CDR2 is SVGAGI in the germline V gene. With 0 bases removed from V and 8 bases from J, the gap between germline ends came to 5 bases.

The chain combines TRBV20-1 with TRBJ1-6, with a possible D match to TRBD1 (5 bases). This CDR3 contains 15 residues. The germline CDR1 and CDR2 sequences are DFQATT and SNEGSKA (reference sequence). V lost 0 bases to trimming and J lost 10 bases, with 16 bases between them. CDR3: CSARDMSGGPSPLHF. CDR3 DNA: TGCAGTGCTAGAGATATGAGCGGGGGACCATCACCCCTCCACTTT.

Remarks on this clonotype: Since a much larger clone is just one base distant, this may be a read error. The conserved phenylalanine or tryptophan normally closing the CDR3 is absent here, so this likely arose from a read error. The chain links TRBV6-5 to TRBJ2-1; 8 nucleotides agree with TRBD2. The CDR3 has 15 amino acids. Germline-derived CDR1 and CDR2 are MNHEY and SVGAGI. Trimming cost V 6 bases and J 3 bases; bases outside gene matches: 7. In DNA form, the CDR3 reads TGTGCCAGCAGGGCGGGCGGGGGGCTCTACAATGAGCAGTTCCTC. Translating it yields CASRAGGGLYNEQFL.

Many counts were recorded for this clonotype. The chain links TRBV19 to TRBJ2-2, with 7 bases lining up with TRBD1. Germline trimming cut 4 bases from V and 4 bases from J; bases unmatched to any gene: 6. The V gene's germline CDR1 is LNHDA and CDR2 SQIVND (reference sequence). The CDR3 is made up of 15 amino acids. Written as DNA, the CDR3 is TGTGCCAGTAGTACCCCACAGGGGTTCACCGGGGAGCTGTTTTTT. Amino acid sequence: CASSTPQGFTGELFF.

For this clonotype: The junction and the germline gene differ at one end; a read error may be behind it. The chain links TRBV2 to TRBJ1-5; possibly TRBD1 for D (5 bases). The germline V gene encodes CDR1 SNHLY and CDR2 FYNNEI. There are 14 residues in the CDR3. The CDR3, as DNA: TGTGCCAGTAGAGACAGCCAACTAAGTCCCCTCCACTTTTTT. This gives the protein CASRDSQLSPLHFF.